These 8 T cell receptor beta chains were all obtained from the same sample, sequenced in a study of blood T cell repertoires in COVID-19. TCRdb's table, derived via immunoSEQ multiplex PCR, lists solely in-frame clones and lacks some. The sample has 210,000 or so clones; approximately 90% are singletons. What was sequenced was peripheral blood. The origin of the receptors is a woman under 30 who had recovered from COVID-19.

The chain combines TRBV27 with TRBJ2-7; 10 bases are shared with TRBD1. J lost 3 bases, V lost 6 bases, and 2 bases had no gene match. The germline gives CDR1 MNHEY, CDR2 SMNVEV (reference sequence). The length of the CDR3 is 13 residues. CDR3 sequence reads: CASRGTGVYEQYF. The CDR3 DNA sequence: TGTGCCAGCAGGGGGACAGGGGTCTACGAGCAGTACTTC.

With respect to this clone: Other nucleotide sequences in the sample specify the same CDR3. This chain uses TRBV9 with TRBJ2-1, with D unclear. V was trimmed by 0 bases and J by 4 bases, leaving 5 bases between them. The CDR3 contains 13 residues. The germline V gene encodes CDR1 SGDLS and CDR2 YYNGEE. The CDR3 DNA reads as TGTGCCAGCAGCGTAGGGCAGTACAATGAGCAGTTCTTC. Translating it yields CASSVGQYNEQFF.

The V call is TRBV11-2, the J call TRBJ2-1, with D unclear. The CDR3 loop spans 14 amino acids. Germline CDR1 and CDR2: SGHAT and FQNNGV. Trimming removed 3 bases from V and 4 bases from J, with 10 bases in between. CDR3 amino acids: CASSFGVNYNEQFF. The CDR3 nucleotides are TGTGCCAGCAGCTTTGGAGTTAATTACAATGAGCAGTTCTTC.

The chain couples TRBV30 to TRBJ2-3, with 8 bases aligning to TRBD2. Unmatched junction bases numbered 9, after V lost 3 bases and J lost 4 bases. Germline lookup yields CDR1 GTSNPN and CDR2 SVGIG (reference sequence). CDR3 size: 15 residues. In DNA form, the CDR3 reads TGTGCCTGGAGCCCAGGACTAGCAGCCGCAGATACGCAGTATTTT. It codes for CAWSPGLAAADTQYF.

The V and J genes are TRBV9 and TRBJ2-7; 12 bases match TRBD2. The trim removed 3 bases at V and 2 bases at J, leaving 6 bases unmatched. Germline loops: CDR1 SGDLS, CDR2 YYNGEE. CDR3 length equals 16 residues. Written as DNA, the CDR3 is TGTGCCAGCAGCGAAACCCGGACTAGCGGGACCTACGAGCAGTACTTC. This translates into CASSETRTSGTYEQYF.

This chain links TRBV25-1 with TRBJ1-3, with D unclear. Germline-derived CDR1 and CDR2 are MGHDK and SYGVNS. V was pared by 2 bases and J by 3 bases, with 2 bases between. The CDR3 has 12 amino acids. The CDR3 bases are TGTGCCAGCAGTGAACGTGGAAACACCATATATTTT. This gives the protein CASSERGNTIYF.

The chain recombines TRBV13 with TRBJ2-1; D remains unclear. The germline CDR1 and CDR2 sequences are PRHDT and FYEKMQ (reference sequence). Trimming left V 4 bases short and J 5 bases short, with 15 bases between. The CDR3 is made up of 15 amino acids. CDR3 loop: CASSSSWAAHNEQFF. CDR3 coding DNA: TGTGCCAGCAGCTCCTCTTGGGCTGCTCACAATGAGCAGTTCTTC.

CDR3 nucleotides: TGTGCCAGCAGCCCCTGGACTGGTTCTCTAGGCTACGAGCAGTACTTC. Translation: CASSPWTGSLGYEQYF. The rearrangement links TRBV7-9 to TRBJ2-7, with D possibly being TRBD2 (5 bases). The CDR3 runs 16 residues. V shed 5 bases and J shed 3 bases, with 20 bases lying between them. Germline V gene lookup returns CDR1 SEHNR and CDR2 FQNEAQ (reference sequence).